This T cell receptor beta chain was sequenced during a study of T-cell memory formation after mild COVID-19. Study information: The study found TCR clusters largely donor specific.

It was 5'RACE with constant-segment primers that produced the TCR alpha and TCR beta cDNA libraries, which carried sample barcodes and UMIs. TCRdb used MiXCR to reprocess the 5' RACE reads, holding one entry per CDR3 protein. The sample lists approximately 500,000 distinct CDR3 sequences; about 23% were seen once. Study-wide points: Clones that contracted from day 15 to 85 were balanced CD4/CD8, while later expanders leaned CD4+. Prior to infection, memory already included some responding clones, suggesting cross-reactive memory joined.

This clonotype was counted only a few times. Its target is not known. The sequence came from an adult woman who had mild COVID-19 (a few samples of this study predate the infection). Cell type and time point are not known. Sequencing was done on a sample of PBMCs or a T cell subset sorted from them (not recorded which).

Here the CDR3 DNA reads TGTGCCAGCAGCCCAGGACTAGCAGGGGGGGGTGAGCAGTTCTTC. Protein sequence: CASSPGLAGGGEQFF. The J gene is TRBJ2-1, the V gene TRBV11-2; perhaps TRBD2 as D (8 bases). With 5 bases removed from V and 9 bases from J, the gap between germline ends came to 20 bases. Germline values: CDR1 SGHAT, CDR2 FQNNGV. The CDR3 runs 15 residues.